One and the same sample provided the 5 T cell receptor beta chains below, sequenced in a study of T-cell memory formation after mild COVID-19. MiXCR was run by TCRdb on the 5' RACE reads, yielding one entry per CDR3 protein. This table has about 130,000 distinct CDR3 sequences, around 6.3% appearing once. The sequencing input was PBMCs or a T cell subset sorted from them (not recorded which). The source is an adult woman who had mild COVID-19 (a few samples of this study predate the infection). Cell type and time point are not known.

CDR3: CASSGAHGTPGSYEQYF. The CDR3 nucleotides read TGTGCCAGCAGTGGGGCCCACGGGACTCCCGGCTCCTACGAGCAGTACTTC. This chain links TRBV25-1 with TRBJ2-7; D perhaps matches TRBD2 (6 bases). V lost 4 bases and J lost 0, with 19 bases in between. This CDR3 has 17 residues. CDR1 is MGHDK, CDR2 SYGVNS, per germline.

In this sample, this clonotype turned up a few times. This sequence joins TRBV7-9 and TRBJ2-7; D gene unclear. The germline gives CDR1 SEHNR, CDR2 FQNEAQ (reference sequence). This CDR3 contains 14 residues. V lost 2 bases to trimming and J lost 4 bases, with 12 bases between them. The CDR3 here is CASSLNFPDYEQYF. Here the CDR3 DNA reads TGTGCCAGCAGCTTAAATTTCCCCGATTACGAGCAGTACTTC.

V and J are TRBV7-9 and TRBJ2-1; possibly TRBD1 or TRBD2 for D (5 bases each). There are 14 residues in the CDR3. V lost 2 bases and J lost 8, with 13 bases in between. Germline V gene sequence: CDR1 SEHNR, CDR2 FQNEAQ (reference sequence). The CDR3 loop reads CASSLLAGTDEQFF. The CDR3 coding sequence is TGTGCCAGCAGCTTATTGGCAGGGACGGATGAGCAGTTCTTC.

This clonotype was seen ten or more times. This sequence joins TRBV10-3 and TRBJ1-1; possibly TRBD1 for D (5 bases). Trimming stripped 3 bases from V and 1 base from J, with 9 bases between. There are 14 residues in the CDR3. Germline V CDR1 and CDR2: ENHRY, SYGVKD. CDR3 coding DNA: TGTGCCATCAGTGAAGCAGGGAAGAACACTGAAGCTTTCTTT. This encodes CAISEAGKNTEAFF.

This clonotype turned up a few times. The chain uses TRBV7-9 and TRBJ1-1; D is unclear. V lost 4 bases to trimming and J lost 0 bases, with 12 bases between them. Per the germline V gene, CDR1 is SEHNR and CDR2 is FQNEAQ (reference sequence). This CDR3 spans 15 amino acids. CDR3 sequence (DNA): TGTGCCAGCAGCTCGGACCGAGGCGTGAACACTGAAGCTTTCTTT. Its translation is CASSSDRGVNTEAFF.